Listed below are T cell receptor beta chains from one sample, sequenced in a study of blood T cell repertoires in COVID-19. TCRdb's copy holds only in-frame clones and misses some; the assay was immunoSEQ multiplex PCR. The profile covers 65,000 or so clones, with roughly two thirds appearing a single time and approximately 51% taken by the ten largest. The material sequenced was PBMCs or T cells enriched from blood (not recorded which). The receptors come from a woman aged 55-69 years who had been exposed to COVID-19. Each CDR3 is given without its conserved first and last residue. Size is omitted from some rows. Given values are once, few, many or a class for expanded clones.

V gene,J gene,clone size,CDR3 protein
TRBV5-1,TRBJ1-2,-,ASSLDGNYGYT
TRBV28,TRBJ2-3,-,ASSSLPGAGGTDTQY
TRBV4-1,TRBJ1-2,-,ASSQDGLNYGYT
TRBV15,TRBJ2-3,-,ATSEGQVGADTQY
TRBV9,TRBJ2-1,-,ASSGGGVLINEQF
TRBV6-5,TRBJ1-4,-,ASRDRGEREKLF
TRBV5-1,TRBJ2-7,-,ASSLVGSSYEQY
TRBV9,TRBJ2-3,-,ASSASGRTDTQY
TRBV15,TRBJ1-1,-,ATSSADYTEAF
TRBV6-4,TRBJ2-1,-,ASSLHSGRARDEQF
TRBV18,TRBJ1-1,-,ASSPPRGRTEAF
TRBV24-1,TRBJ2-2,-,ATSDPVLAGGRSGELF
TRBV28,TRBJ2-7,-,ASRWAGPSYEQY
TRBV5-1,TRBJ1-1,-,ASSLQINTEAF
TRBV6-2/TRBV6-3,TRBJ1-5,-,ASSSWTGVFQPQH
TRBV3-1/TRBV3-2,TRBJ2-1,-,ASSHNTRITTNEQF
TRBV30,TRBJ2-4,-,AWNQQEAKNIQY
TRBV7-9,TRBJ2-1,-,ASSTLRPGLSYNEQF
TRBV28,TRBJ1-2,once,ASSSGGTGQNYGYT
TRBV28,TRBJ1-2,-,ASSGENYGYT
TRBV4-3,TRBJ1-6,-,ASSQEAQPNSPLH
TRBV9,TRBJ2-7,few,ASTRGAGSAYEQY
TRBV30,TRBJ1-4,-,AWSRTELNEKLF
TRBV5-4,TRBJ1-2,-,ASTRTGERFYGYT
TRBV4-3,TRBJ2-7,-,ASSQVVRANEQY
TRBV9,TRBJ2-3,-,ASSILAQTDTQY
TRBV14,TRBJ2-7,once,ASSQWTGSYEQY
TRBV30,TRBJ2-7,-,AWSVGQVAYEQY
TRBV11-2,TRBJ2-5,-,ASSLNLVETQY
TRBV18,TRBJ1-2,-,ASSPPGQANGYT
TRBV19,TRBJ2-2,-,ASRLSWSTGELF
TRBV4-3,TRBJ1-6,once,ASSQVEGLGSPLH
TRBV4-3,TRBJ1-2,few,ASSHTDSPVHGYT